This T cell receptor (beta chain) was sequenced for a study of a mutant IDH1 vaccine in newly diagnosed glioma (dated by TCRdb to the early 2020s). In terms of the full investigation: Of the roughly 33 treated patients, around 62% were male and approximately 40% were female, and a mean age of 40.4 years was recorded. Prior to enrollment, patients had been given standard therapy consisting of radiotherapy alone, temozolomide alone, or radiochemotherapy with temozolomide, with the combination given to most patients. Peripheral blood was collected at six visits: V03 (baseline), V05, V07, V10, V12 and V13. Longitudinal TCRB deep sequencing was performed for roughly 27 treated patients wherever samples were available for exploratory analyses. Broader findings and caveats from the paper: It was noted by the authors that analyses of patient blood samples could not be reproduced owing to sample limitations. Availability determined which PBMC samples were chosen for TCRB deep sequencing. Pseudoprogression seemed to be unrelated to changes in the top peripheral T cell clonotypes found by TCRB sequencing. Immune responses induced by the vaccine were seen in more than 85% of patients across multiple MHC alleles.

The library was built by means of the immunoSEQ multiplex PCR assay. The hsTCRB Kit was used according to the manufacturer's protocol to amplify rearranged TCR beta chain sequences. Sequencing of TCRB libraries was carried out on an Illumina MiSeq. For the original study's pipeline: The proprietary platform of the kit vendor was used for demultiplexing, trimming and gene mapping. TCRdb's version of the immuneACCESS table is confined to in-frame rearrangements and falls short of the full clone set. An unresolved V gene accounts for under half of the shortfall where checked; the remainder is of unknown origin. The DNA gave D and trimming, while V, J and clone size come from that table. The sample table holds about 59,000 clones, of which more than 85% were seen once. The leading ten clones occupy 2.6% of the sample. The sample's time point label, in plain terms: baseline, week 1 (first vaccination visit). What the treatment or condition label conveys for this sample: pre-vaccination baseline after standard-of-care therapy. All donors had newly diagnosed IDH1-mutant astrocytomas of WHO grade 3 or 4 that showed loss of nuclear ATRX. The samples were drawn from NOA16, a multicentre, single-arm, open-label phase I trial in Germany that tested a mutant IDH1 peptide vaccine in humans for the first time. For immunogenicity testing, the blood drawn at visit V03 was used as the baseline sample. The DNeasy Blood and Tissue Kit was used to extract genomic DNA from EDTA blood for TCRB sequencing.

This clone was recorded only once. It has no known antigen specificity. The record has no base qualities; no much larger clone is one base away. CDR1 and CDR2 are read off the germline V gene as MNHEY and SVGAGI. The CDR3 contains 12 residues, cysteine and phenylalanine counted. Only CDR3 DNA is held: 36 bases, read in frame from base 1. V is pared back by 8 bases and J by 6 bases, with 11 bases lying between the germline termini. This sequence uses TRBV6-5 and TRBJ2-1; no D segment can be confidently identified. The sample was PBMCs, taken from a glioma patient treated with radiotherapy, temozolomide or both. The TCR originated in a man in his fifties with glioma. The DNA sequence follows: TGTGCCAGCCTCTCGGGCTTCAATGAGCAGTTCTTC. This translates into CASLSGFNEQFF.